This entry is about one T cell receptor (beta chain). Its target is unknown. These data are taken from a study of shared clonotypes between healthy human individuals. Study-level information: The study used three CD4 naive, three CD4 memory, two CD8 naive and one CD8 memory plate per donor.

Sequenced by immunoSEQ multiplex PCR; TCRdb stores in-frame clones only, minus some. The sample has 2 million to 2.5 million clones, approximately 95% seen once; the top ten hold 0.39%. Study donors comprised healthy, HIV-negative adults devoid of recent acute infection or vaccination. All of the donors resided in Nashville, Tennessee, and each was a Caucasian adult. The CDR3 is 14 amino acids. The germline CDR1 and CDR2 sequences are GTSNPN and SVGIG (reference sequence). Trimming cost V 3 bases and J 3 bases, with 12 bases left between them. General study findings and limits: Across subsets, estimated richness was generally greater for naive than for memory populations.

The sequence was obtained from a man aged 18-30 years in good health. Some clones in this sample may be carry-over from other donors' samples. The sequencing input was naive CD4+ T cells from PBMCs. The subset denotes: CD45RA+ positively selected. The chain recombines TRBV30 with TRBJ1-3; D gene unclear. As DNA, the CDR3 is TGTGCCTGGAGCCCCGTCCAGATTGGAAACACCATATATTTT. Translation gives CAWSPVQIGNTIYF. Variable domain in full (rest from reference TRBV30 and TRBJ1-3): SQTIHQWPATLVQPVGSPLSLECTVEGTSNPNLYWYRQAAGRGLQLLFYSVGIGQISSEVPQNLSASRPQDRQFILSSKKLLLSDSGFYLCAWSPVQIGNTIYFGEGSWLTVV.